The T cell receptor (beta chain) described here comes from a study of T cells after yellow fever vaccination. Study outcomes and limitations: Clones from primary vaccination mostly reappeared after the booster (roughly 95% CD4, about 85% CD8). A secondary response was less intense yet reached its peak sooner, at day 5 versus 15.

Many counts were recorded for this clonotype. Its specificity is not known. TCRdb used MiXCR to reprocess the 5' RACE reads, holding one entry per CDR3 protein. Of approximately 300,000 distinct CDR3 sequences listed, around 6.8% were seen once; the top ten hold roughly a sixth. The clonotype comes from a young man who received the YFV17D yellow fever vaccine. Material: PBMCs, obtained approximately 40 days after the first yellow fever vaccination.

The DNA of the CDR3 is TGCAGTGCTAGAGATTCGGTTCGGGTCAATGAGCAGTTCTTC. As protein: CSARDSVRVNEQFF. The V call is TRBV20-1, the J call TRBJ2-1; D call uncertain. In germline, CDR1 is DFQATT, CDR2 SNEGSKA (reference sequence). The V and J ends lost 0 bases and 6 bases respectively, with 12 bases between them. The CDR3 is made up of 14 amino acids.